The rows below give T cell receptor beta chains drawn from one sample of a study of shared clonotypes between healthy human individuals. Profiling relied on immunoSEQ multiplex PCR, and the TCRdb table lists in-frame clones only, not all of them. The repertoire holds roughly 2,500,000 clones, with roughly 93% as singletons. The specimen was naive CD4+ T cells from PBMCs. The receptors stem from a man younger than 35 in good health. Some clones in this sample may be carry-over from other donors' samples. Each CDR3 is given with its conserved first and last residue. Fields, in order: D gene, clone size, J gene, V gene, CDR3 protein, CDR3 DNA. A D gene is named only where the DNA matches it firmly. Expanded clones get a size class; other rows say once, few or many, or leave the size out.

-,-,TRBJ1-3,TRBV4-3,CASSRSSHSGNTIYF,TGCGCCAGCAGCCGCAGCAGCCACTCTGGAAACACCATATATTTT
-,-,TRBJ2-4,TRBV11-2,CASSLDGGSKNIQYF,TGTGCCAGCAGCTTAGATGGGGGCAGCAAAAACATTCAGTACTTC
-,once,TRBJ2-3,TRBV28,CASSFRDTQYF,TGTGCCAGCAGTTTCCGTGATACGCAGTATTTT
-,-,TRBJ2-2,TRBV7-2,CASSLAAGVNGELFF,TGTGCCAGCAGCTTAGCGGCAGGGGTTAACGGGGAGCTGTTTTTT
TRBD1,-,TRBJ1-1,TRBV30,CAWSLRDRGARGTEAFF,TGTGCCTGGAGTCTACGGGACAGGGGGGCGAGGGGCACTGAAGCTTTCTTT
-,-,TRBJ1-2,TRBV6-5,CASSYTVGSYGYTF,TGTGCCAGCAGTTACACGGTGGGGAGCTATGGCTACACCTTC
-,few,TRBJ2-7,TRBV5-6,CASSLARTLTLSEQYF,TGTGCCAGCAGCTTGGCCCGGACACTCACCTTGTCCGAGCAGTACTTC
-,-,TRBJ1-2,TRBV19,CASTRGVDGYTF,TGTGCCAGTACCAGGGGAGTGGATGGCTACACCTTC
TRBD2,once,TRBJ2-3,TRBV4-1,CASSQDSEREGGDTQYF,TGCGCCAGCAGCCAAGATTCGGAGCGGGAGGGGGGAGATACGCAGTATTTT
-,-,TRBJ1-1,TRBV30,CAWNRGRGTEAFF,TGTGCCTGGAATCGGGGAAGGGGCACTGAAGCTTTCTTT
-,-,TRBJ1-1,TRBV9,CASSVGPPGSQGGEAFF,TGTGCCAGCAGCGTAGGCCCCCCCGGGAGTCAGGGAGGTGAAGCTTTCTTT
-,-,TRBJ2-6,TRBV28,CASSFISGANVLTF,TGTGCCAGCAGTTTTATCTCTGGGGCCAACGTCCTGACTTTC
TRBD2,-,TRBJ2-7,TRBV28,CASSLGGLAVLYEQYF,TGTGCCAGCAGTCTCGGGGGACTAGCGGTTCTTTACGAGCAGTACTTC
-,-,TRBJ1-4,TRBV18,CASSENRVATNEKLFF,TGTGCCAGCTCAGAGAACAGGGTTGCAACTAATGAAAAACTGTTTTTT
TRBD1,-,TRBJ1-1,TRBV19,CASTQTGDTEAFF,TGTGCCAGTACCCAGACAGGGGACACTGAAGCTTTCTTT
-,few,TRBJ1-1,TRBV6-4,CASSTLDKMNTEAFF,TGTGCCAGCAGTACGCTGGACAAGATGAACACTGAAGCTTTCTTT
-,-,TRBJ1-1,TRBV30,CACDSRGQLNTEAFF,TGTGCCTGCGACAGTCGGGGGCAGCTTAACACTGAAGCTTTCTTT
-,-,TRBJ2-7,TRBV28,CASSLGGYEQYF,TGTGCCAGCAGTTTAGGGGGGTACGAGCAGTACTTC
-,-,TRBJ2-1,TRBV5-1,CASSLAGRNEQFF,TGCGCCAGCAGCTTGGCCGGCAGGAATGAGCAGTTCTTC
-,once,TRBJ1-3,TRBV2,CASSTQGAGRVTIYF,TGTGCCAGCAGTACCCAAGGAGCCGGAAGGGTGACCATATATTTT
TRBD1,-,TRBJ2-3,TRBV2,CASSGAGGTTDTQYF,TGTGCCAGCAGTGGGGCAGGGGGTACCACAGATACGCAGTATTTT
-,-,TRBJ2-2,TRBV7-2,CASSLVSGLSTGELFF,TGTGCCAGCAGCTTAGTTTCTGGGCTTAGCACCGGGGAGCTGTTTTTT
TRBD1,once,TRBJ2-5,TRBV2,CASTDRGETQYF,TGTGCCAGCACCGACAGGGGAGAGACCCAGTACTTC